A single sample is the source of the 23 T cell receptor beta chains below, sequenced in a study of beta chain features in type 1 diabetes. As every portion of the isolated RNA was reverse transcribed, the sequencing read expressed TCRB transcripts. Only in-frame clones appear in the TCRdb table, and some are missing; sequencing was by immunoSEQ multiplex PCR. This sample carries hundreds of thousands of clones, roughly 31% of them seen once, and the ten largest clones take 0.06% to 0.07%. Sequences were obtained from naive CD4+ T cells from blood. Receptor source: a man between 18 and 35 years old in good health.

The CDR3 loop is CASSAWAANEKLFF. The CDR3 DNA is TGTGCCAGCAGCGCATGGGCGGCAAATGAAAAACTGTTTTTT. The chain carries TRBV7-2 and TRBJ1-4; no firm D call. The length of the CDR3 is 14 residues. CDR1 and CDR2 from the germline V gene are SGHTA and FQGNSA. Trimming took off 5 bases at V and 5 bases at J, with 12 bases between the two ends.

The sample holds a few counts of this clone. The chain joins TRBV18 to TRBJ2-7; D is uncertain. Germline loops: CDR1 KGHSH, CDR2 LQKENI. There are 13 residues in the CDR3. Trimming pared 5 bases from V and 0 bases from J, leaving 8 bases between. For the CDR3, the DNA is TGTGCCAGCTCAGCCTCAACCTCCTACGAGCAGTACTTC. Protein sequence: CASSASTSYEQYF.

The V gene is TRBV11-1, the J gene TRBJ2-1; 7 bases align to TRBD2. Germline loops: CDR1 SGHAT, CDR2 FQDESV (reference sequence). The CDR3 is made up of 12 amino acids. Trimming at V came to 11 bases and at J to 0 bases, leaving 1 base not matched to a gene. The CDR3 bases are TGTGCCGCGGGAGTCTCCTACAATGAGCAGTTCTTC. Translating it yields CAAGVSYNEQFF.

The V and J genes are TRBV28 and TRBJ1-5, with D perhaps matching TRBD1 (6 bases). V lost 6 bases, J lost 5 bases, and 14 bases lay in between. The CDR3 runs 14 residues. Germline CDR1 MDHEN, CDR2 SYDVKM. The CDR3 here is CASSLAQGYQPQHF. CDR3 nucleotides: TGTGCCAGCAGCTTGGCCCAGGGGTATCAGCCCCAGCATTTT.

CDR3 amino acids: CAWSVQTGQTYGYTF. The CDR3 nucleotides read TGTGCCTGGAGTGTACAAACTGGGCAGACCTATGGCTACACCTTC. V and J are TRBV30 and TRBJ1-2; D uncertain. Trimming took 0 bases from V and 4 from J, leaving 15 bases between them. The CDR3 is made up of 15 amino acids. Germline V lookup: CDR1 GTSNPN, CDR2 SVGIG (reference sequence).

The table lists this clone with a few counts. V and J are TRBV29-1 and TRBJ1-2; D ambiguous. Germline CDR1 is SQVTM and CDR2 is ANQGSEA. Between the trimmed V and J ends, which lost 5 bases and 6 bases, there was a span of 13 bases. The CDR3 is 12 residues long. CDR3 sequence reads: CSVTESSHGYTF. CDR3 nucleotides: TGCAGCGTTACAGAATCATCCCATGGCTACACCTTC.

This chain links TRBV9 with TRBJ2-2, with D perhaps matching TRBD2 (5 bases). The ends were cut back, 0 bases at V and 5 bases at J, with 8 bases in the middle. CDR1 and CDR2 from the germline V gene are SGDLS and YYNGEE. This CDR3 spans 14 amino acids. For the CDR3, the DNA is TGTGCCAGCAGCGTAGTTAGCGTAACCGGGGAGCTGTTTTTT. It yields the protein CASSVVSVTGELFF.

This clone was counted between two and nine times. The gene calls are TRBV9 and TRBJ2-7; 11 bases are shared with TRBD1. Germline loops: CDR1 SGDLS, CDR2 YYNGEE. This CDR3 is 17 amino acids long. V was pared by 0 bases and J by 7 bases, with 12 bases of the junction left unmatched. As DNA, the CDR3 is TGTGCCAGCAGCGTAGATCCCCAGGGGACAGGGGGTCGGGAGCAGTACTTC. It encodes CASSVDPQGTGGREQYF.

The chain carries TRBV10-3 and TRBJ2-3; D gene ambiguous. The CDR3 is 14 residues long. CDR1 and CDR2 (germline): ENHRY, SYGVKD. Between the trimmed V and J ends, which lost 1 base and 2 bases, there was a span of 7 bases. The CDR3 loop is CAISEFRFTDTQYF. The DNA of the CDR3 is TGTGCCATCAGTGAGTTCAGGTTCACAGATACGCAGTATTTT.

The gene calls are TRBV6-1 and TRBJ2-1, with 11 nucleotides matching TRBD2. The ends lost 8 bases at V and 10 bases at J; junction bases unmatched: 10. From germline, CDR1 is MNHNS and CDR2 SASEGT. This CDR3 has 14 residues. In DNA form, the CDR3 reads TGTGCCAGCCTAAGTAGCGGGAGGGCCACCGAGCAGTTCTTC. Residues: CASLSSGRATEQFF.

The CDR3 protein is CAWSAGTGSGNTIYF. In nucleotides, the CDR3 is TGTGCCTGGAGCGCCGGGACAGGGTCTGGAAACACCATATATTTT. This chain connects TRBV30 to TRBJ1-3; TRBD1 matches 9 bases. J gave up 1 base and V 3 bases, and 4 bases lay outside the gene matches. Germline-derived CDR1 and CDR2 are GTSNPN and SVGIG (reference sequence). The CDR3 is 15 amino acids.

V usage is TRBV23-1 and J usage is TRBJ2-7; 7 nucleotides line up with TRBD1. TRBV23-1 is placed among ORFs of uncertain function. V lost 1 base and J lost 2; bases outside the gene matches: 2. This CDR3 has 14 residues. The CDR3 bases are TGCGCCAGCAGTCAATGGGGACAGACCTACGAGCAGTACTTC. Translation gives CASSQWGQTYEQYF.

This clone was recorded a few times. The chain links TRBV30 to TRBJ2-5; 8 bases agree with TRBD2. This CDR3 is 13 amino acids long. V was clipped by 5 bases and J by 6 bases; unmatched bases: 8. Germline values: CDR1 GTSNPN, CDR2 SVGIG (reference sequence). CDR3 residues: CAWSLGGEKTQYF. The CDR3 DNA reads as TGTGCCTGGTCACTCGGGGGGGAGAAGACCCAGTACTTC.

The chain employs TRBV7-8 and TRBJ2-1, with no clear D. CDR1 and CDR2 (germline): SGHVS, FQNEAQ. V dropped 8 bases and J dropped 0 bases, with 14 bases sitting between them. The CDR3 runs to 15 residues. This chain's CDR3 is CASQLDPSSYNEQFF. Here the CDR3 DNA reads TGTGCCAGCCAGCTAGACCCCAGCTCCTACAATGAGCAGTTCTTC. Full variable domain (missing parts from reference TRBV7-8 and TRBJ2-1): GAGVSQSPRYKVAKRGQDVALRCDPISGHVSLFWYQQALGQGPEFLTYFQNEAQLDKSGLPSDRFFAERPEGSVSTLKIQRTQQEDSAVYLCASQLDPSSYNEQFFGPGTRLTVL.

This clone was detected only a few times. V is TRBV19 and J is TRBJ2-2; D perhaps matches TRBD2 (6 bases). CDR1 and CDR2 from the germline V gene are LNHDA and SQIVND (reference sequence). The length of the CDR3 is 14 residues. The germline V and J ends were trimmed by 5 bases and 5 bases, with 12 bases remaining between them. In DNA form, the CDR3 reads TGTGCCAGTAGTTTTAGCGGTACTACCGGGGAGCTGTTTTTT. Amino acids: CASSFSGTTGELFF. Variable domain in full (rest from reference TRBV19 and TRBJ2-2): DGGITQSPKYLFRKEGQNVTLSCEQNLNHDAMYWYRQDPGQGLRLIYYSQIVNDFQKGDIAEGYSVSREKKESFPLTVTSAQKNPTAFYLCASSFSGTTGELFFGEGSRLTVL.

The rearrangement uses TRBV29-1 and TRBJ2-5, with TRBD2 identical over 7 bases. From germline, CDR1 is SQVTM and CDR2 ANQGSEA. J gave up 5 bases and V 7 bases, and 7 bases lay outside the gene matches. The CDR3 runs to 12 residues. The CDR3 loop is CSGATSWETQYF. CDR3 DNA: TGCAGCGGGGCGACTAGCTGGGAGACCCAGTACTTC.

The chain uses TRBV10-3 and TRBJ2-7; 8 bases map to TRBD1. The CDR3 has 16 amino acids. V lost 0 bases, J lost 5 bases, and 9 bases stayed unmatched. Germline V gives CDR1 ENHRY, CDR2 SYGVKD. The CDR3 is CAISESLGQGGHEQYF. CDR3 coding DNA: TGTGCCATCAGTGAGTCGCTAGGACAGGGCGGTCACGAGCAGTACTTC.

The chain employs TRBV7-3 and TRBJ2-1, with D possibly TRBD2 on 6 matching bases. Trimming stripped 5 bases from V and 2 bases from J, with 16 bases between. The CDR3 covers 16 residues. CDR1 is SGHTA and CDR2 is FQGTGA in the germline V gene. The CDR3 DNA reads TGTGCCAGCAGCGCCCAGAGAGCGGGTGCCTACAATGAGCAGTTCTTC. Translation gives CASSAQRAGAYNEQFF.

The genes are TRBV4-1 and TRBJ2-5, with D perhaps given as TRBD1 or TRBD2 (5 bases each). This CDR3 spans 16 amino acids. The ends were cut back, 2 bases at V and 0 bases at J, with 13 bases in the middle. In germline, CDR1 is MGHRA, CDR2 YSYEKL. The CDR3 DNA sequence: TGCGCCAGCAGCCAACAAGGGACCCAGTACCAAGAGACCCAGTACTTC. Translating it yields CASSQQGTQYQETQYF.

The chain carries TRBV6-6 and TRBJ2-3; D not resolved. Per germline, CDR1 MNHNY and CDR2 SVGAGI (reference sequence). The ends were cut back, 2 bases at V and 0 bases at J, with 9 bases in the middle. This CDR3 is built from 15 residues. CDR3 in amino acids: CASSYPASSTDTQYF. CDR3 DNA: TGTGCCAGCAGTTACCCTGCTTCTAGCACAGATACGCAGTATTTT.

V gene TRBV29-1 combines with J gene TRBJ1-1; 9 bases align to TRBD1. J gave up 0 bases and V 4 bases, and 6 bases lay outside the gene matches. The CDR3 totals 15 residues. CDR1 and CDR2 from the germline V gene are SQVTM and ANQGSEA. CDR3 protein: CSVALDRGLNTEAFF. CDR3 bases: TGCAGCGTTGCATTGGACAGGGGCCTGAACACTGAAGCTTTCTTT. The variable domain in full, with the rest retrieved from reference TRBV29-1 and TRBJ1-1, is SAVISQKPSRDICQRGTSLTIQCQVDSQVTMMFWYRQQPGQSLTLIATANQGSEATYESGFVIDKFPISRPNLTFSTLTVSNMSPEDSSIYLCSVALDRGLNTEAFFGQGTRLTVV.

In its sample, this clone was seen a few times. J is TRBJ2-3 and V is TRBV9, with 8 bases that match TRBD2. CDR1 is SGDLS, CDR2 YYNGEE, per germline. The CDR3 length is 14 residues. V shed 3 bases, J shed 1 base, and the junction held 1 base outside the gene matches. The CDR3 reads CASSETSGTDTQYF. CDR3 DNA sequence: TGTGCCAGCAGCGAGACTAGCGGCACAGATACGCAGTATTTT. Complete variable domain (other parts from reference TRBV9 and TRBJ2-3): DSGVTQTPKHLITATGQRVTLRCSPRSGDLSVYWYQQSLDQGLQFLIQYYNGEERAKGNILERFSAQQFPDLHSELNLSSLELGDSALYFCASSETSGTDTQYFGPGTRLTVL.

The chain is built from TRBV4-1 and TRBJ1-5; D is perhaps TRBD1 (5 bases). V lost 4 bases to trimming and J lost 7 bases, with 17 bases between them. The germline CDR1 and CDR2 sequences are MGHRA and YSYEKL. The length of the CDR3 is 15 residues. Here the CDR3 DNA reads TGCGCCAGCAGCCCTCACCCAGGGACCGACCAGCCCCAGCATTTT. Translating it yields CASSPHPGTDQPQHF.